This TCR beta chain was identified during a study of T cells expressing NK-cell markers (dated by TCRdb to 2018 to 2020). Study-level background: Three sorted T-cell subsets (CD3+CD56+NKG2C+, CD3+CD56+NKG2C- and CD3+CD56-NKG2C+) from under 10 donors had their TCR beta-chain repertoires profiled. Of the eight sequenced donors, seven were found to be HCMV-seropositive and one was found to be HCMV-seronegative. The study sequenced eight donors, all healthy volunteers chosen at random: three men and five women. Illumina HiSeq 2000/2500, MiSeq or NextSeq was used to sequence libraries as 2 x 150 bp reads. Overall study results and their limits: In roughly 6 donors, the dominant CD3+CD56+NKG2C+ clonotypes were found to rank among the top 10 CD8+ clonotypes and to make up 1.0-7.0% of CD8+ T cells. Whether the expanded NKG2C-expressing T cell clones were specific for HCMV antigens was left unclear. Those dominant clonotypes were again the most abundant among CD3+CD56-NKG2C+ cells in several donors, at about 28.3-60.1%.

HCMV serostatus was determined by detecting HCMV-specific IgG in serum with a commercial ELISA kit. Ficoll density gradient centrifugation was used to isolate peripheral blood mononuclear cells from blood. Measured from the cysteine to the phenylalanine, the CDR3 is 13 residues long. No DNA appears here. CDR1 SGHRS and CDR2 YFSETQ were looked up in the germline V gene. Sequencing used an Illumina HiSeq 2000. TCR beta cDNA libraries were made by 5'RACE template switching that added a universal primer site and unique molecular identifiers. Synthesis of cDNA was primed from the TCR beta constant segment and was followed by two consecutive PCR amplification steps. The study's own analysis went as follows. MIGEC was used to demultiplex reads and group reads by UMI, and MiTCR was used to assemble and quantify clonotypes. Only TCR cDNA sequences supported by at least two reads were kept to exclude erroneous sequences. The tcR package was used for downstream repertoire analysis, and clonotypes were matched across fractions by CDR3 nucleotide sequence plus V segment. VDJmatch was used to annotate antigen specificity against VDJdb, with one amino acid substitution in CDR3 permitted. The reads were reprocessed in TCRdb, with one entry per CDR3 protein sequence and no accompanying DNA. None of the V and J calls come from the authors' own analysis; TCRdb made them. This specimen's table enumerates over 350,000 distinct CDR3 sequences. The ten largest clones capture around 11% of the sample.

To note about this clonotype: Its antigen is currently not known.

Sequenced input: blood T cells: a sorted CD56 or NKG2C T cell subset, CD4+ or CD8+ T cells, or bulk PBMC T cells (not recorded which). This TCR derives from a woman in her 50s in good health. Donor details come from another sample of the same person, matched by shared clones. The rearranged chain carries TRBV5-1 and TRBJ2-1; TCRdb's D call of TRBD2 is untestable without DNA. This receptor has the CDR3 CASSDPSGIKQFF.